This T cell receptor beta chain was sequenced during a study of T cell responses to AZD1222 COVID-19 vaccine. The CDR3 spans 13 residues. Trimming removed 7 bases from V and 4 bases from J; junction bases left unmatched: 4. Looked up from germline, CDR1 is SGHTA and CDR2 is FQGNSA. Profiled with immunoSEQ multiplex PCR; TCRdb holds only in-frame clones, not every one. The table lists about 91,000 clones, roughly 88% of them singletons. The material sequenced was peripheral blood, taken on day 0 of AZD1222 vaccination. The chain is built from TRBV7-2 and TRBJ1-5; 7 bases match TRBD1. This receptor was identified in an adult in good health. The CDR3: CASMEQGNQPQHF. The CDR3 region has the DNA TGTGCCAGCATGGAACAGGGGAATCAGCCCCAGCATTTT.